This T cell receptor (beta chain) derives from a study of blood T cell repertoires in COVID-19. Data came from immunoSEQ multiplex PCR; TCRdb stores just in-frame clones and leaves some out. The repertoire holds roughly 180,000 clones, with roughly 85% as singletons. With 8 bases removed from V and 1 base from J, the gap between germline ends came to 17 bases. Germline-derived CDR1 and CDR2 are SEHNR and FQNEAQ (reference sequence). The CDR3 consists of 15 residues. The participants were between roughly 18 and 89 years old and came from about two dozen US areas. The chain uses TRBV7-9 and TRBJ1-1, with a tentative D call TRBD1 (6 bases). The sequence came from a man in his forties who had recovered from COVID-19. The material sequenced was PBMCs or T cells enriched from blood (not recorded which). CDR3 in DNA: TGTGCCAGCGAGCTCACGGGGGGGCGGAACACTGAAGCTTTCTTT. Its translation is CASELTGGRNTEAFF.